A selection of T cell receptor beta chains follows, all from one sample in a study of cytotoxic CD8 clonotypes in ibrutinib-treated CLL. Some clones are missing from TCRdb's copy, which holds only in-frame ones; the method was immunoSEQ multiplex PCR. The table lists 150,000 or so clones, approximately 81% of them singletons. Specimen: PBMCs, collected after 12 months of ibrutinib treatment. These receptors originate from a human donor with chronic lymphocytic leukemia. The CDR3 runs from the conserved cysteine through the conserved F or W. Each record gives: clone size, J gene, V gene, CDR3 length, D gene, CDR3 DNA, CDR3 protein. The D gene is left open where the match is weak. Only some rows state a clone size, as once, few, many or a class for expanded clones.

once	TRBJ2-1	TRBV6-5	15	TRBD1	TGTGCCAGCAGTTCCGGGACAGGGGCCTACAATGAGCAGTTCTTC	CASSSGTGAYNEQFF
NA	TRBJ1-2	TRBV18	12	NA	TGTGCCAGCTCCCTAGATAACTATGGCTACACCTTC	CASSLDNYGYTF
NA	TRBJ2-1	TRBV7-9	15	TRBD2	TGTGCCAGCCAGGCCGGGACTAGTGTTGCTCTTGAGCAGTTCTTC	CASQAGTSVALEQFF
NA	TRBJ2-7	TRBV6-5	16	TRBD1	TGTGCCAGCAGTTACGTACCGGGACAGGGTTCGTCCGAGCAGTACTTC	CASSYVPGQGSSEQYF
NA	TRBJ2-7	TRBV29-1	14	NA	TGCAGCGTTGAAGAACAGGGTACTTTCTACGAGCAGTACTTC	CSVEEQGTFYEQYF
NA	TRBJ2-5	TRBV21-1	21	NA	TGTGCCAGCAGCAAATTACTAGCGGGAGAGCTCATAATTCTACTTCAAGAGACCCAGTACTTC	CASSKLLAGELIILLQETQYF
NA	TRBJ2-5	TRBV5-6	17	TRBD2	TGTGCCAGCAGCCACAGGTTTTGGGAGGGAGGGCAAGAGACCCAGTACTTC	CASSHRFWEGGQETQYF
NA	TRBJ2-1	TRBV6-5	15	TRBD2	TGTGCCAGCAGTTACTTACGCGGGAGGGGGAATGAGCAGTTCTTC	CASSYLRGRGNEQFF
NA	TRBJ2-7	TRBV7-3	15	TRBD2	TGTGCCAGCAGCCCCCTAGCGGGAGCAGGCTCCGAGCAGTACTTC	CASSPLAGAGSEQYF
NA	TRBJ2-5	TRBV7-2	17	TRBD2	TGTGCCAGCAGCTTAGCTACTAGCGGGAGGGCCGGAGAGACCCAGTACTTC	CASSLATSGRAGETQYF
NA	TRBJ1-1	TRBV7-2	11	NA	TGTGCCAGCAGCTTTAATGGTGAAGCTTTCTTT	CASSFNGEAFF
NA	TRBJ2-7	TRBV4-3	15	TRBD1	TGCGCCAGCAGCCAAGAAATTCAGGGGGACTACGAGCAGTACTTC	CASSQEIQGDYEQYF
NA	TRBJ2-7	TRBV28	18	TRBD2	TGTGCCAGCAGCTCCCCGCGTAGTTGGCGGGAGGGACCCTACGAGCAGTACTTC	CASSSPRSWREGPYEQYF
few	TRBJ2-1	TRBV19	14	NA	TGTGCCAGTAGTACGGGAGCCGCTTGGTTCGAGCAGTTCTTC	CASSTGAAWFEQFF
NA	TRBJ1-2	TRBV7-2	15	NA	TGTGCCAGCAGCTTAGACCCAGGGGCCGACTATGGCTACACCTTC	CASSLDPGADYGYTF
few	TRBJ2-1	TRBV30	11	NA	TGTGCCTGGAGTGGCGTGAATGAGCAGTTCTTC	CAWSGVNEQFF
few	TRBJ2-7	TRBV11-2	11	NA	TGTGCCAGCAGCCCTGGGTACGAGCAGTACTTC	CASSPGYEQYF
NA	TRBJ2-3	TRBV6-6	16	TRBD1	TGTGCCAGCAGTTACTTAGGACAGGTGAAAACAGATACGCAGTATTTT	CASSYLGQVKTDTQYF
few	TRBJ1-5	TRBV14	17	TRBD1	TGTGCCAGCAGGGATGGGGGACAGGGTTTATTCAATCAGCCCCAGCATTTT	CASRDGGQGLFNQPQHF
NA	TRBJ1-6	TRBV7-9	14	NA	TGTGCCAGCAGCTCCGAGGGGACCATGCTACCCCTCCACTTT	CASSSEGTMLPLHF
few	TRBJ1-1	TRBV4-3	13	NA	TGCGCCAGCAGCCATGTCGGGTCCGAAGAAGCTTTCTTT	CASSHVGSEEAFF
NA	TRBJ2-7	TRBV7-2	14	NA	TGTGCCAGCAGCTCCACCCAGGGGTCCTACGAGCAGTACTTC	CASSSTQGSYEQYF
NA	TRBJ1-1	TRBV21-1	17	NA	TGTGCCAGCAGCAAAAAACATGGCGGTAAGGGCGGCACTGAAGCTTTCTTT	CASSKKHGGKGGTEAFF
once	TRBJ1-1	TRBV19	14	NA	TGTGCCAGTAGTATAGCCTGGACTAGTCCTGAAGCTTTCTTT	CASSIAWTSPEAFF
NA	TRBJ2-1	TRBV19	14	NA	TGTGCCAGTAGTGTCAACCTAGCGCGCGATGAGCAGTTCTTC	CASSVNLARDEQFF
NA	TRBJ2-2	TRBV9	15	TRBD2	TGTGCCAGCCTTCCGGGACTAGCGGCCACCGGGGAGCTGTTTTTT	CASLPGLAATGELFF
NA	TRBJ2-1	TRBV5-1	15	TRBD1	TGCGCCAGCAGCCCCGGGACAGGGGCTACCTTGGAGCAGTTCTTC	CASSPGTGATLEQFF
NA	TRBJ2-7	TRBV9	16	NA	TGTGCCAGCAGCGTAGGGCGGGCCGAGGGGGTCGACGAGCAGTACTTC	CASSVGRAEGVDEQYF
NA	TRBJ2-5	TRBV5-1	14	NA	NA	CASKGGTSVETQYF
few	TRBJ2-3	TRBV27	16	TRBD2	TGTGCCAGCAGTTTTACTAGCGGGAGTGTCGCAGATACGCAGTATTTT	CASSFTSGSVADTQYF
once	TRBJ2-7	TRBV19	13	TRBD1	TGTGCCAGTAGTTGGACAGGGACAGAAGAGCAGTACTTC	CASSWTGTEEQYF
few	TRBJ2-7	TRBV10-2	16	TRBD2	TGCGCCAGCATGGGGCTAGCGGGAACCTTCTCCTACGAGCAGTACTTC	CASMGLAGTFSYEQYF
NA	TRBJ2-1	TRBV7-8	16	TRBD2	TGTGCCAGCAGCCCCCTAGCGGGAGGTATAAACAATGAGCAGTTCTTC	CASSPLAGGINNEQFF
NA	TRBJ2-1	TRBV19	14	TRBD2	TGTGCCAGTAGGAGACTAGCGGGAGGAGGTGAGCAGTTCTTC	CASRRLAGGGEQFF
NA	TRBJ2-6	TRBV28	15	TRBD2	TGTGCCAGCAGTTACGGGGGGACTGGGGCCAACGTCCTGACTTTC	CASSYGGTGANVLTF
NA	TRBJ2-2	TRBV9	18	NA	TGTGCCAGCAGCGTAGCTACCCAAGCGGAGAGGATCACCGGGGAGCTGTTTTTT	CASSVATQAERITGELFF
NA	TRBJ2-1	TRBV7-9	14	NA	TGTGCCAGCAGCTTTGGGTTCTCCTACAATGAGCAGTTCTTC	CASSFGFSYNEQFF
NA	TRBJ2-7	TRBV25-1	13	NA	TGTGCCAGCAGTGAATGGGGGGTTAACGAGCAGTACTTC	CASSEWGVNEQYF
once	TRBJ2-3	TRBV9	16	NA	TGTGCCAGCAGCGATGGGTCTAGCTTATCCGGGGATACGCAGTATTTT	CASSDGSSLSGDTQYF
NA	TRBJ1-5	TRBV27	17	NA	TGTGCCAGCAGTTTATCTGGGGGACATTATAGCAATCAGCCCCAGCATTTT	CASSLSGGHYSNQPQHF
NA	TRBJ2-4	TRBV5-1	14	NA	TGCGCCAGCAGCTTTGAGGGGGCCAAAAACATTCAGTACTTC	CASSFEGAKNIQYF
NA	TRBJ2-3	TRBV29-1	16	TRBD2	TGCAGCGTTGGTAAGGGAGGCGGGAGAGGGGCAGATACGCAGTATTTT	CSVGKGGGRGADTQYF
NA	TRBJ1-1	TRBV5-8	13	NA	TGTGCCAGCAGCTCGATGGGTGTTGGGCAAGCTTTCTTT	CASSSMGVGQAFF
few	TRBJ1-1	TRBV21-1	12	NA	TGTGCCAGCAGCAAAGAGGCCAAGAGGGCTTTCTTT	CASSKEAKRAFF
NA	TRBJ1-3	TRBV7-2	13	NA	TGTGCCAGCAGCTTAGCGGGGGGAAACACCATATATTTT	CASSLAGGNTIYF
few	TRBJ2-7	TRBV2	14	TRBD1	TGTGCCAGCAGATCCGGGACAGGGGGCCACGAGCAGTACTTC	CASRSGTGGHEQYF
NA	TRBJ1-1	TRBV29-1	14	NA	TGCAGCGTTGAAGCGGGGGGTAGGGGCACTGAAGCTTTCTTT	CSVEAGGRGTEAFF
NA	TRBJ2-2	TRBV4-3	16	NA	TGCGCCAGCAGCCAAGAAACCGGGGGAAACACCGGGGAGCTGTTTTTT	CASSQETGGNTGELFF
NA	TRBJ1-1	TRBV14	15	NA	TGTGCCAGCAGCCATAGGCGAACCATGAACACTGAAGCTTTCTTT	CASSHRRTMNTEAFF
NA	TRBJ1-1	TRBV10-2	13	TRBD1	TGCGCCAGCAGGCGGGACAGAGACACTGAAGCTTTCTTT	CASRRDRDTEAFF